The T cell receptor beta chain under discussion was sequenced for a study of spatial heterogeneity in lung cancer. This clonotype was counted at least ten times. Time point meaning: sample taken at primary tumor resection. Whole RNA, isolated from tumor, nontumor lung or frozen PBMC, was sequenced without prior sorting. A unique molecular identifier was carried by every single TCR cDNA molecule. MiXCR, applied by TCRdb to the 5' RACE reads, yields one record per CDR3 protein. The sample holds some 47,000 distinct CDR3 sequences; 6.5% to 8% are singletons and the top ten take about 13%. The CDR3 extends over 14 amino acids. Unmatched junction bases numbered 4, after V lost 6 bases and J lost 3 bases. From germline, CDR1 is SNHLY and CDR2 FYNNEI.

The sequencing here drew on PBMCs, taken at surgery. This receptor was obtained from a female donor with early-stage non-small cell lung cancer. The gene calls are TRBV2 and TRBJ2-5, with 10 bases that match TRBD1. The CDR3 here is CASRLGTGEETQYF. The CDR3 DNA reads TGTGCCAGCAGATTAGGGACAGGGGAAGAGACCCAGTACTTC. The full variable domain, rest sourced from reference TRBV2 and TRBJ2-5, is EPEVTQTPSHQVTQMGQEVILRCVPISNHLYFYWYRQILGQKVEFLVSFYNNEISEKSEIFDDQFSVERPDGSNFTLKIRSTKLEDSAMYFCASRLGTGEETQYFGPGTRLLVL.